Listed below are T cell receptor beta chains from one sample, sequenced in a study of cytomegalovirus exposure and HLA in healthy donors. Data came from immunoSEQ multiplex PCR; TCRdb stores just in-frame clones and leaves some out. The top ten clones hold about 1.7% of a sample with 140,000 to 150,000 clones, over 75% of them seen once. What was sequenced was PBMCs. The receptors stem from a man between 35 and 55 years old in good health and CMV-seronegative. The CDR3 runs from the conserved cysteine through the conserved F or W. D genes are given only for firm matches. Clone size is shown for a subset of rows, as once, few, many or a class of expanded clone.

cdr3_aa	cdr3_nt	v_call	j_call	d_call	clone_size
CASDSRQGDEQFF	TGTGCCAGCGACTCAAGACAGGGCGATGAGCAGTTCTTC	TRBV27	TRBJ2-1	TRBD1	-
CASREIGSGNTIYF	TGTGCCAGCAGAGAGATCGGCTCTGGAAACACCATATATTTT	TRBV6-5	TRBJ1-3	-	-
CASSDLIGGGAYEQYF	TGTGCCAGCAGTGACCTGATCGGCGGGGGGGCCTACGAGCAGTACTTC	TRBV25-1	TRBJ2-7	TRBD2	-
CASSLYDEQFF	TGTGCCAGCAGCTTATATGATGAGCAGTTCTTC	TRBV11-2	TRBJ2-1	-	-
CASSLVGQGNTEAFF	TGCGCCAGCAGCTTGGTCGGACAGGGGAACACTGAAGCTTTCTTT	TRBV5-1	TRBJ1-1	TRBD1	-
CAISEFSGSGYTF	TGTGCCATCAGTGAGTTTTCAGGTAGTGGCTACACCTTC	TRBV10-3	TRBJ1-2	-	-
CASTRGPGAGELFF	TGTGCCAGTACCCGAGGCCCAGGGGCCGGGGAGCTGTTTTTT	TRBV19	TRBJ2-2	-	-
CASSETGVGNQPQHF	TGTGCCAGCAGTGAGACAGGGGTGGGCAATCAGCCCCAGCATTTT	TRBV25-1	TRBJ1-5	TRBD1	-
CSSSSSGTGDTQYF	TGTTCCAGCAGCTCCTCCGGGACAGGGGATACGCAGTATTTT	TRBV7-9	TRBJ2-3	TRBD1	-
CASSWAGGEETQYF	TGCGCCAGCAGCTGGGCGGGGGGGGAAGAGACCCAGTACTTC	TRBV5-1	TRBJ2-5	TRBD2	-
CASSPGGANSPLHF	TGTGCCAGTAGTCCCGGGGGAGCGAATTCACCCCTCCACTTT	TRBV19	TRBJ1-6	-	-
CASSYSQGGNYGYTF	TGTGCCAGCAGTTACAGTCAGGGGGGAAACTATGGCTACACCTTC	TRBV6-5	TRBJ1-2	TRBD1	-
CASSRTPQTGFTYEQYF	TGTGCCAGTAGTCGTACCCCTCAGACAGGGTTCACCTACGAGCAGTACTTC	TRBV19	TRBJ2-7	TRBD1	-
CASTPDRRNSPLHF	TGTGCCAGCACCCCGGACAGGCGCAATTCACCCCTCCACTTT	TRBV7-9	TRBJ1-6	TRBD1	-
CASNEGYTF	TGTGCCAGCAATGAGGGCTACACCTTC	TRBV6-6	TRBJ1-2	-	-
CASSPGGLAGGPYEQYF	TGTGCCAGCAGCCCGGGTGGGCTAGCGGGAGGGCCCTACGAGCAGTACTTC	TRBV5-6	TRBJ2-7	TRBD2	-
CASSRGIDTYGYTF	TGTGCCAGCAGTCGAGGGATAGATACCTATGGCTACACCTTC	TRBV14	TRBJ1-2	-	few
CASSPPGTGSQPQHF	TGTGCCAGCTCACCACCCGGGACAGGGAGTCAGCCCCAGCATTTT	TRBV18	TRBJ1-5	TRBD1	few
CASMWWSSEKLFF	TGTGCCAGCATGTGGTGGAGCAGTGAAAAACTGTTTTTT	TRBV6-1	TRBJ1-4	-	-
CASSQDPELSGGANTGELFF	TGCGCCAGCAGCCAAGATCCAGAACTCTCGGGGGGGGCGAACACCGGGGAGCTGTTTTTT	TRBV4-1	TRBJ2-2	TRBD2	-
CAWTRLVPGGLDGYTF	TGTGCCTGGACCCGTTTGGTCCCCGGGGGGCTCGATGGCTACACCTTC	TRBV30	TRBJ1-2	-	-
CASSGWTSGEDTQYF	TGCGCCAGCAGCGGGTGGACTAGCGGGGAAGATACGCAGTATTTT	TRBV5-1	TRBJ2-3	TRBD2	-
CASSTRTDNQPQHF	TGTGCCAGTAGTACCCGGACAGACAATCAGCCCCAGCATTTT	TRBV19	TRBJ1-5	-	once
CASSPVGASGGEQYF	TGCGCCAGCAGTCCAGTAGGGGCTAGCGGGGGCGAGCAGTACTTC	TRBV4-1	TRBJ2-7	TRBD2	-
CASSLTGGQNIQYF	TGTGCCAGCAGTTTAACAGGGGGCCAAAACATTCAGTACTTC	TRBV27	TRBJ2-4	TRBD1	-
CASSLGVGTGAYEQYF	TGTGCCAGCAGCTTAGGGGTGGGGACAGGGGCCTACGAGCAGTACTTC	TRBV7-8	TRBJ2-7	TRBD1	-
CASRSYDSYEQYF	TGTGCCAGCAGATCCTATGACAGCTACGAGCAGTACTTC	TRBV6-5	TRBJ2-7	-	-
CASSHGSEQPQHF	TGTGCCAGCTCACACGGGAGCGAACAGCCCCAGCATTTT	TRBV18	TRBJ1-5	-	-
CASSITGQGLMNTEAFF	TGTGCCAGTAGTATTACCGGACAGGGTCTCATGAACACTGAAGCTTTCTTT	TRBV19	TRBJ1-1	TRBD1	few
CASSTSGTSGRAGTDTQYF	TGTGCCAGTAGTACCTCCGGGACTAGCGGGAGGGCCGGCACAGATACGCAGTATTTT	TRBV19	TRBJ2-3	TRBD2	-
CASSLDRGYEQYF	TGTGCCAGCAGTTTGGACAGGGGCTACGAGCAGTACTTC	TRBV27	TRBJ2-7	TRBD1	-
CASSLGGAVTEAFF	TGTGCCAGCAGTTTAGGGGGCGCGGTCACTGAAGCTTTCTTT	TRBV27	TRBJ1-1	-	-
CASSPALRGMNTEAFF	TGCGCCAGCAGCCCGGCTCTCAGGGGGATGAACACTGAAGCTTTCTTT	TRBV5-1	TRBJ1-1	TRBD1	-
CASSYSVGGSRHF	TGTGCCAGCAGTTACTCGGTCGGGGGGAGCAGGCATTTT	TRBV6-5	TRBJ1-3	-	-
CASSTRNTNTGELFF	TGTGCCAGTAGTACCAGGAACACGAACACCGGGGAGCTGTTTTTT	TRBV19	TRBJ2-2	-	-
CASSLEQGEVNSYNEQFF	TGTGCCAGCAGTTTAGAACAGGGTGAGGTGAACTCCTACAATGAGCAGTTCTTC	TRBV28	TRBJ2-1	-	-
CASSSYGLAGDEQYF	TGTGCCAGCAGCTCATACGGACTAGCGGGAGACGAGCAGTACTTC	TRBV7-6	TRBJ2-7	TRBD2	-
CASSQGGSGYTDTQYF	TGCGCCAGCAGCCAGGGAGGGAGTGGATACACAGATACGCAGTATTTT	TRBV4-1	TRBJ2-3	TRBD2	-
CASSLRTGDRVTDTQYF	TGTGCCAGCAGCTTAAGGACCGGGGACAGGGTTACAGATACGCAGTATTTT	TRBV7-9	TRBJ2-3	TRBD1	-
CASSTTGGGNQPQHF	TGTGCCAGTAGTACCACAGGGGGCGGGAATCAGCCCCAGCATTTT	TRBV19	TRBJ1-5	TRBD1	-
CASSLAVAGGPGHRELFF	TGTGCCAGCAGTTTAGCGGTAGCGGGAGGGCCCGGGCACCGGGAGCTGTTTTTT	TRBV28	TRBJ2-2	TRBD2	-
CASSAGTSGRGTYEQYF	TGCGCCAGCAGCGCCGGGACTAGCGGGAGGGGGACCTACGAGCAGTACTTC	TRBV5-1	TRBJ2-7	TRBD2	-
CASSLETSTDTQYF	TGTGCCAGCAGCTTGGAGACTAGCACAGATACGCAGTATTTT	TRBV28	TRBJ2-3	-	-
CASSLQPTATDTQYF	TGTGCCAGCAGCTTACAACCGACTGCCACAGATACGCAGTATTTT	TRBV7-6	TRBJ2-3	-	-
CASSLGQDYGYTF	TGTGCCAGCAGCTTGGGACAGGACTATGGCTACACCTTC	TRBV5-4	TRBJ1-2	-	-
CASSSADREEGYTF	TGCGCCAGCAGCTCCGCCGACAGGGAAGAGGGCTACACCTTC	TRBV5-1	TRBJ1-2	TRBD1	few
CAGRERNSPLHF	TGTGCCGGAAGAGAGCGAAATTCACCCCTCCACTTT	TRBV2	TRBJ1-6	-	-
CARSLGAGREEQYF	TGTGCCAGAAGCTTGGGGGCAGGGAGGGAGGAGCAGTACTTC	TRBV5-3	TRBJ2-7	TRBD2	-
CSVEEDRADEQYF	TGCAGCGTTGAAGAGGACAGGGCCGACGAGCAGTACTTC	TRBV29-1	TRBJ2-7	TRBD1	-
CASSQGFGNTEAFF	TGTGCCAGCAGTCAGGGGTTCGGGAACACTGAAGCTTTCTTT	TRBV7-9	TRBJ1-1	-	-
CAWSVPSGAGYF	TGTGCCTGGAGTGTACCGAGCGGGGCGGGGTACTTC	TRBV30	TRBJ2-5	TRBD2	-
CASRREGRDSPLHF	TGTGCCAGCCGCCGGGAGGGTAGAGATTCACCCCTCCACTTT	TRBV2	TRBJ1-6	-	-
CASRNSGSRNIQYF	TGTGCCAGCAGAAATAGCGGGAGTCGGAACATTCAGTACTTC	TRBV6-5	TRBJ2-4	TRBD2	-
CASSLPHGVAGANVLTF	TGTGCCAGCAGCTTACCCCACGGTGTGGCTGGGGCCAACGTCCTGACTTTC	TRBV7-9	TRBJ2-6	-	-